A selection of T cell receptor beta chains follows, all from one sample in a study of T-cell reconstitution after alpha-beta-depleted transplantation in children. MiXCR, run by TCRdb on the PCR reads, gives a single entry per CDR3 protein. The table lists about 300,000 distinct CDR3 sequences, about 9.4% of them singletons. This material consisted of PBMCs, taken before TCRalphabeta/CD19-depleted stem cell transplant. The receptors here all came from a boy under three years old with acute myeloid leukemia, due to receive a stem cell transplant. Both conserved end residues are part of each CDR3. A D gene is named only where the DNA matches it firmly. Clone size is given for some rows only: seen once, a few or many times, or a class if the clone is expanded.

CDR3: CASSQLTLAGAHNEQFF
DNA: TGTGCCAGCAGCCAGTTGACACTAGCGGGGGCCCACAATGAGCAGTTCTTC
size: many
J: TRBJ2-1
D: TRBD2
V: TRBV3-1

CDR3: CASSPGQASSGANVLTF
DNA: TGTGCCAGCTCACCGGGACAGGCTAGCTCTGGGGCCAACGTCCTGACTTTC
size: few
J: TRBJ2-6
D: TRBD1
V: TRBV18

CDR3: CASSFGQGGTGNTIYF
DNA: TGTGCCAGCAGTTTTGGGCAGGGTGGGACTGGAAACACCATATATTTT
size: many
J: TRBJ1-3
D: -
V: TRBV28

CDR3: CASKGGCSRKETQYF
DNA: TGTGCCAGCAAGGGAGGGTGCAGCCGAAAAGAGACCCAGTACTTC
size: -
J: TRBJ2-5
D: TRBD2
V: TRBV6-4

CDR3: CASSGSGGDQETQYF
DNA: TGTGCCAGCAGCGGCAGCGGGGGCGATCAAGAGACCCAGTACTTC
size: many
J: TRBJ2-5
D: TRBD2
V: TRBV7-3

CDR3: CASSYSRDRGTGELFF
DNA: TGTGCCAGCAGTTACTCCCGGGACAGGGGAACCGGGGAGCTGTTTTTT
size: few
J: TRBJ2-2
D: TRBD1
V: TRBV6-5

CDR3: CSVEGLAGQETQYF
DNA: TGCAGCGTAGAGGGACTAGCGGGGCAAGAGACCCAGTACTTC
size: -
J: TRBJ2-5
D: TRBD2
V: TRBV29-1

CDR3: CAISGLVVTGELFF
DNA: TGTGCCATCTCGGGACTAGTGGTGACCGGGGAGCTGTTTTTT
size: many
J: TRBJ2-2
D: TRBD2
V: TRBV10-3

CDR3: CASWDSQETQYF
DNA: TGTGCCAGCTGGGACAGCCAAGAGACCCAGTACTTC
size: -
J: TRBJ2-5
D: TRBD1
V: TRBV27

CDR3: CASSKAASGTYNEQFF
DNA: TGTGCCAGCAGCAAAGCGGCTAGCGGGACCTACAATGAGCAGTTCTTC
size: many
J: TRBJ2-1
D: -
V: TRBV21-1

CDR3: CASSYSISGRVLTNTQYF
DNA: TGTGCCAGCAGTTACTCGATTAGCGGGAGGGTGCTCACAAATACGCAGTATTTT
size: -
J: TRBJ2-3
D: TRBD2
V: TRBV6-5

CDR3: CASSLYGADNSPLHF
DNA: TGTGCCAGCAGCTTGTACGGGGCGGATAATTCACCCCTCCACTTT
size: many
J: TRBJ1-6
D: -
V: TRBV5-5

CDR3: CASSYPGLAGADTQYF
DNA: TGTGCCAGCAGCTACCCGGGACTAGCGGGAGCAGATACGCAGTATTTT
size: -
J: TRBJ2-3
D: TRBD2
V: TRBV7-8

CDR3: CASSPIPSATYEQYF
DNA: TGTGCCAGCAGCCCGATCCCTAGCGCCACCTACGAGCAGTACTTC
size: many
J: TRBJ2-7
D: -
V: TRBV28

CDR3: CASYTLVRVNTEAFF
DNA: TGTGCCAGCTACACCCTTGTGAGGGTGAACACTGAAGCTTTCTTT
size: many
J: TRBJ1-1
D: -
V: TRBV28

CDR3: CASRGASGTQYF
DNA: TGTGCCAGCAGGGGCGCGTCCGGGACCCAGTACTTC
size: many
J: TRBJ2-5
D: -
V: TRBV12-3/TRBV12-4

CDR3: CATSTGPNNEQFF
DNA: TGTGCCACCAGCACGGGACCCAACAATGAGCAGTTCTTC
size: few
J: TRBJ2-1
D: -
V: TRBV15

CDR3: CASSEDTYNEQFF
DNA: TGTGCCAGCAGTGAGGACACCTACAATGAGCAGTTCTTC
size: many
J: TRBJ2-1
D: -
V: TRBV6-4

CDR3: CASSFRLVFQETQYF
DNA: TGTGCCAGCAGCTTCCGACTAGTCTTCCAAGAGACCCAGTACTTC
size: -
J: TRBJ2-5
D: -
V: TRBV7-8

CDR3: CASSRAGTGAGANVLTF
DNA: TGCGCCAGCAGCAGAGCCGGGACAGGGGCTGGGGCCAACGTCCTGACTTTC
size: many
J: TRBJ2-6
D: TRBD1
V: TRBV5-1

CDR3: CASSFEGPAADTQYF
DNA: TGTGCCAGCAGCTTTGAAGGGCCAGCGGCAGATACGCAGTATTTT
size: many
J: TRBJ2-3
D: -
V: TRBV5-5

CDR3: CASRLDGVSYEQYF
DNA: TGTGCCAGCAGACTCGACGGGGTCTCGTACGAGCAGTACTTC
size: many
J: TRBJ2-7
D: -
V: TRBV12-3/TRBV12-4

CDR3: CASSFSRGKETQYF
DNA: TGTGCCAGCAGCTTTTCCAGAGGGAAGGAGACCCAGTACTTC
size: -
J: TRBJ2-5
D: -
V: TRBV7-8

CDR3: CASSDVVGSSYEQYF
DNA: TGTGCCAGCAGCGATGTAGTCGGGAGCTCCTACGAGCAGTACTTC
size: many
J: TRBJ2-7
D: -
V: TRBV7-2

CDR3: CSARRTGVTGELFF
DNA: TGCAGTGCTAGACGGACAGGGGTCACCGGGGAGCTGTTTTTT
size: many
J: TRBJ2-2
D: TRBD1
V: TRBV20-1

CDR3: CASSYSPQGRYEQYF
DNA: TGTGCCAGCAGTTACTCGCCTCAGGGGCGGTACGAGCAGTACTTC
size: -
J: TRBJ2-7
D: -
V: TRBV6-5

CDR3: CASSSGTFLYEQYF
DNA: TGTGCCAGCTCCTCCGGGACGTTTCTCTACGAGCAGTACTTC
size: many
J: TRBJ2-7
D: -
V: TRBV6-5

CDR3: CASSERGVGYTF
DNA: TGTGCCAGCAGTGAAAGGGGGGTCGGCTACACCTTC
size: many
J: TRBJ1-2
D: -
V: TRBV28

CDR3: CASSPGLAESYNEQFF
DNA: TGTGCCAGCAGCCCGGGACTAGCGGAATCCTACAATGAGCAGTTCTTC
size: many
J: TRBJ2-1
D: TRBD2
V: TRBV7-8

CDR3: CSARGGAGYGYTF
DNA: TGCAGTGCTAGAGGGGGCGCAGGCTATGGCTACACCTTC
size: many
J: TRBJ1-2
D: -
V: TRBV20-1

CDR3: CASSPPDGYEQYF
DNA: TGTGCCAGCAGCCCGCCGGACGGCTACGAGCAGTACTTC
size: few
J: TRBJ2-7
D: -
V: TRBV7-9